The present T cell receptor beta chain was sequenced within a study of type 1 and type 2 diabetes patients. Study findings and constraints: Type 1 diabetes repertoires were significantly less diverse than type 2 diabetes ones.

CDR3 size: 14 residues. V lost 6 bases and J 0 bases, leaving 9 bases between the germline ends. Per germline, CDR1 ENHRY and CDR2 SYGVKD. Turning to this clonotype: Antigen specificity is unknown.

Anyone with other autoimmune disease or infection in the prior four weeks was excluded. Ten milliliters of peripheral blood were drawn from each donor. PCR was run on genomic DNA. Amplification of the beta chain CDR3 used 30 forward and 13 reverse multiplex primers. In TCRdb, the multiplex PCR reads were re-called with MiXCR into one record per CDR3 protein. Of 250,000 or so distinct CDR3 sequences listed, 45% to 60% were seen once; the top ten hold around 15%. The sequence was obtained from a man between 18 and 29 years old with type 2 diabetes. Sequenced material: peripheral blood mononuclear cells (PBMCs). V usage is TRBV10-3 and J usage is TRBJ2-1; no reliable D call. In nucleotides, the CDR3 is TGTGCCATCAGCAAAGGTAGCTCCTACAATGAGCAGTTCTTC. Its translation is CAISKGSSYNEQFF.